What follows describes a single T cell receptor (beta chain). Antigen specificity is unknown. Libraries were prepared by immunoSEQ multiplex PCR; TCRdb keeps only in-frame clonotypes and omits some of them. The sample holds more than 85,000 clones, over 70% seen once. This record comes from a study of CD8 T cell repertoires and HIV-1 epitope variants. The overall study: Epitopes were three Gag families plus Nef HW9 and YT9. 1M T cells were kept uncultured as a baseline.

Study-wide points: Most of the nine antigen-specific clonotypes appeared cross-reactive to autologous or escape variants.

Germline assignment: CDR1 MNHNY and CDR2 SVGAGI (reference sequence). The ends were cut back, 6 bases at V and 9 bases at J, with 15 bases in the middle. This CDR3 region has 12 residues. The V gene is TRBV6-6, the J gene TRBJ2-7; weak D call: TRBD1 (5 bases). The specimen was uncultured baseline CD8+ T cells from peripheral blood mononuclear cells (PBMCs). This sequence originates from a male donor with HIV. As DNA, the CDR3 is TGTGCCAGCAGCCTAGGACAAGACGGGCAGTACTTC. Translation: CASSLGQDGQYF.